Presented here are 3 T cell receptor beta chains from one specimen sequenced in a study of identical twins. TCRdb re-called the 5' RACE reads with MiXCR, one entry per CDR3 protein. The sample lists about 900,000 distinct CDR3 sequences; approximately 13% were seen once. These data are also associated with another study on yellow fever vaccine responses in identical twins.

The sequenced sample was PBMCs. The origin of the receptors is a woman between 18 and 29 years old in good health.

This clonotype was observed a few times. The chain has TRBV5-1 and TRBJ2-5; 11 nucleotides align to TRBD2. From germline, CDR1 is SGHRS and CDR2 YFSETQ. This CDR3 region has 17 residues. Germline trimming cut 4 bases from V and 1 base from J; bases unmatched to any gene: 9. Here the CDR3 DNA reads TGCGCCAGCAGCCCTCGGGTAGCGGGGGGGTCCCAAGAGACCCAGTACTTC. Translating gives CASSPRVAGGSQETQYF.

This clonotype appeared a single time. V is TRBV3-1 and J is TRBJ2-5; D perhaps matches TRBD1 (7 bases). CDR3 length: 14 amino acids. V shed 1 base and J shed 5 bases, with 11 bases lying between them. Germline V gene data show CDR1 as LGHDT and CDR2 as YNNKEL (reference sequence). CDR3 sequence (DNA): TGTGCCAGCAGCCAAGGATCAGGGGGGGAGACCCAGTACTTC. Its translation: CASSQGSGGETQYF.

This clonotype was found many times. The chain carries TRBV25-1 and TRBJ1-5; 8 bases fit TRBD1. Germline V gene data show CDR1 as MGHDK and CDR2 as SYGVNS. The CDR3 runs 13 residues. V gave up 8 bases and J gave up 6 bases; unmatched junction bases: 6. The CDR3 region is CASGETGVQPQHF. CDR3 sequence (DNA): TGTGCCAGCGGGGAGACAGGGGTTCAGCCCCAGCATTTT.